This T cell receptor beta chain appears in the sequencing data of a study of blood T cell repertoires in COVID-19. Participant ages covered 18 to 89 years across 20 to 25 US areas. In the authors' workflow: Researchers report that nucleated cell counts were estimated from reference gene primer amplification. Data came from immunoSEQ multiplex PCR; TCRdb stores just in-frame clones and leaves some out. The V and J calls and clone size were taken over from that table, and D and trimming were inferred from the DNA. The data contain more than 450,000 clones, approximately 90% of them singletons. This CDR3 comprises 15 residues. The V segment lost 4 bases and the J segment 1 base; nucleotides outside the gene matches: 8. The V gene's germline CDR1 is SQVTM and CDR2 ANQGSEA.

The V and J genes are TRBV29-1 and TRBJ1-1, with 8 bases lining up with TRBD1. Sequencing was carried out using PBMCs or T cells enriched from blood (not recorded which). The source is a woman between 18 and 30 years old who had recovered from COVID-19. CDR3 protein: CSVASAGGENTEAFF. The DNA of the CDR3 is TGCAGCGTTGCGAGCGCAGGGGGCGAGAACACTGAAGCTTTCTTT.